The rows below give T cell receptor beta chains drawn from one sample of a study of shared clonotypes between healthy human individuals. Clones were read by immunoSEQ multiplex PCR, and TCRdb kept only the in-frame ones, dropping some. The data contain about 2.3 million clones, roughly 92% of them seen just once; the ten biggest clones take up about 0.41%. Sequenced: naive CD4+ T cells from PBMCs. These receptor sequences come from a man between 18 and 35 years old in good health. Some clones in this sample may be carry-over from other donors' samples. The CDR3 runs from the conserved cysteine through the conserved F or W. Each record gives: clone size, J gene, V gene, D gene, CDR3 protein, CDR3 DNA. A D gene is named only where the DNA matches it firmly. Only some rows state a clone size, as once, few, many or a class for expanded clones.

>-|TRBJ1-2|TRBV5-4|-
CASSLAQTNYGYTF
TGTGCCAGCAGCTTGGCACAGACAAACTATGGCTACACCTTC
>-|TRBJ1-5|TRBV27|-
CASSLLGDLEGNQPQHF
TGTGCCAGCAGCTTACTGGGGGACCTGGAGGGCAATCAGCCCCAGCATTTT
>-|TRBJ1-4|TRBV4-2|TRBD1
CASSQAGQGREKLFF
TGTGCCAGCAGCCAAGCGGGACAGGGGAGGGAAAAACTGTTTTTT
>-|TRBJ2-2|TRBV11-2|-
CASSLDPRGTGELFF
TGTGCCAGCAGCTTAGATCCCAGGGGTACCGGGGAGCTGTTTTTT
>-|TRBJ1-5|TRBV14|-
CASSQGRQTPDCNQPQHF
TGTGCCAGCAGCCAAGGTAGGCAGACCCCCGATTGCAATCAGCCCCAGCATTTT
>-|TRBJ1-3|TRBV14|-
CASSPRPGNTIYF
TGTGCCAGCAGCCCCAGGCCTGGAAACACCATATATTTT
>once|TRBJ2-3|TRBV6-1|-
CASSERWGDTQYF
TGTGCCAGCAGTGAACGGTGGGGAGATACGCAGTATTTT
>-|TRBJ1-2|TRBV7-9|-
CASSRSGEYGYTF
TGTGCCAGCAGCCGTTCCGGGGAATATGGCTACACCTTC
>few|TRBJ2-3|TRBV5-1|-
CASSSDSTDTQYF
TGCGCCAGCAGCTCGGATAGCACAGATACGCAGTATTTT
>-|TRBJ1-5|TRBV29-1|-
CSVQQTSNQPQHF
TGCAGCGTCCAACAGACTAGCAATCAGCCCCAGCATTTT
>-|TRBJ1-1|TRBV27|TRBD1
CASSPRDRVSYSTEAFF
TGTGCCAGCAGTCCTCGGGACAGGGTGAGTTATAGCACTGAAGCTTTCTTT
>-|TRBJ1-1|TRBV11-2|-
CASSKNPQDRLNTEAFF
TGTGCCAGCAGCAAAAATCCCCAAGACAGGTTGAACACTGAAGCTTTCTTT
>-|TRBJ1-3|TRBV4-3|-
CASSPGGTISGNTIYF
TGCGCCAGCAGCCCGGGGGGCACTATCTCTGGAAACACCATATATTTT
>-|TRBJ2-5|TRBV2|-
CASRGAAAGEETQYF
TGTGCCAGCAGGGGCGCTGCGGCTGGTGAAGAGACCCAGTACTTC
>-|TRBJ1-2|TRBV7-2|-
CASSLAQGDYGYTF
TGTGCCAGCAGCTTAGCACAGGGAGACTATGGCTACACCTTC
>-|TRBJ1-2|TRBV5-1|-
CASSLDGDANYGYTF
TGCGCCAGCAGCTTGGATGGGGATGCTAACTATGGCTACACCTTC
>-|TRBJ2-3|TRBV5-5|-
CASSALGPTTDMQYF
TGTGCCAGCAGCGCCCTAGGGCCAACAACAGATATGCAGTATTTT
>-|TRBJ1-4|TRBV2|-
CASRVYRATNEKLFF
TGTGCCAGCAGGGTTTACAGGGCAACTAATGAAAAACTGTTTTTT
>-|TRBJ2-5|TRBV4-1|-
CASSQDLGGSQYF
TGCGCCAGCAGCCAAGATCTCGGCGGGTCCCAGTACTTC
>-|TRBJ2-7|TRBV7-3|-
CASSLMGTQYF
TGTGCCAGCAGCTTAATGGGGACTCAATACTTC